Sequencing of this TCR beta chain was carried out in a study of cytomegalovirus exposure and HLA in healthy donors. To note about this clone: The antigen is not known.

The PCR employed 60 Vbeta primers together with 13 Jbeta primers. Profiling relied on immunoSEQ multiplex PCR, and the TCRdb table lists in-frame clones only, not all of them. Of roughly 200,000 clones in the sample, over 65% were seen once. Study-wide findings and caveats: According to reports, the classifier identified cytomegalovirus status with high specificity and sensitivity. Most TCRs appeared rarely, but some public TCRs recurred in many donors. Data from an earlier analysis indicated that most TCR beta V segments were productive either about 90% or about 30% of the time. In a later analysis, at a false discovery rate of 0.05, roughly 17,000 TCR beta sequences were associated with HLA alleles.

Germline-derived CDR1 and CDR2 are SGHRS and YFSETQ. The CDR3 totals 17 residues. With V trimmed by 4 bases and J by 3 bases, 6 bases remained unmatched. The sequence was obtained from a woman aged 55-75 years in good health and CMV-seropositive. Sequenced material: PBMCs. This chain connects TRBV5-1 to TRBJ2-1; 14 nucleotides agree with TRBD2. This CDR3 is CASSLDGLAGGYNEQFF. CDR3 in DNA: TGCGCCAGCAGCCTTGATGGACTAGCGGGGGGCTACAATGAGCAGTTCTTC.